The rows below give T cell receptor beta chains drawn from one sample of a study of CD8 T cells in Susac syndrome. Each CDR3 protein is one row after TCRdb ran MiXCR on the immunoSEQ multiplex PCR reads. This table holds some 77,000 distinct CDR3 sequences, about 93% found once. Specimen: CD4+ T cells from PBMCs. These receptors all stem from a human donor with Susac syndrome. Both conserved end residues are part of each CDR3. Fields, in order: clone size, V gene, D gene, J gene, CDR3 DNA, CDR3 protein. The D gene is left open where the match is weak. Size tells how often a clone was seen (once, few, many) or the class of an expanded clone, and some rows leave it out.

-	TRBV30	-	TRBJ2-6	TGTGCCTGGGTCTCTGGGGCCAACGTCCTGACTTTC	CAWVSGANVLTF
-	TRBV19	-	TRBJ2-2	TGTGCCAGTAGGCTTCTGGGGGAGGCGACCGGGGAGCTGTTTTTT	CASRLLGEATGELFF
-	TRBV4-3	-	TRBJ1-2	TGCGCCAGCAGCCATGACCCGGGACTTCGAGGGGGCTACACCTTC	CASSHDPGLRGGYTF
-	TRBV4-3	-	TRBJ2-3	TGCGCCAGCAGCCAGGAGTTATTCAGCACAGATACGCAGTATTTT	CASSQELFSTDTQYF
-	TRBV10-3	-	TRBJ1-5	TGTGCCATCAGTGAAAACAGCAATCAGCCCCAGCATTTT	CAISENSNQPQHF
-	TRBV20-1	-	TRBJ1-2	TGCAGTGCTAGAGATGGTACAACCTATGGCTACACCTTC	CSARDGTTYGYTF
-	TRBV6-2/TRBV6-3	-	TRBJ1-1	TGTGCCACCGAGGGGGGACCGAACACTGAAGCTTTCTTT	CATEGGPNTEAFF
-	TRBV6-6	-	TRBJ2-1	TGTGCCAGCAGGCTGACTCCCCTGGGGAATGAGCAGTTCTTC	CASRLTPLGNEQFF
few	TRBV29-1	-	TRBJ2-1	TGCAGCGTTGAAGGCGGGGCCAATGAGCAGTTCTTC	CSVEGGANEQFF
-	TRBV5-1	TRBD1	TRBJ2-1	TGCGCCAGCAGCCCCCGGACAGGGGGCTCAGCGAACAATGAGCAGTTCTTC	CASSPRTGGSANNEQFF
-	TRBV27	-	TRBJ1-5	TGTGCCAGCAGAAGGGGGGTCGGGAGCAATCAGCCCCAGCATTTT	CASRRGVGSNQPQHF
-	TRBV7-9	-	TRBJ1-4	TGTGCCAGCAGCAAAGGGGGGGAAGCTAATGAAAAACTGTTTTTT	CASSKGGEANEKLFF
-	TRBV18	-	TRBJ2-6	TGTGCCAGCTCACCACAAGGGGTAGTCCTGACTTTC	CASSPQGVVLTF
-	TRBV7-7	-	TRBJ2-5	TGTGCTAGCAGCTACAGGGGAGGGTACCAAGAGACCCAGTACTTC	CASSYRGGYQETQYF
-	TRBV12-3/TRBV12-4	TRBD2	TRBJ2-1	TGTGCCAGCAGTCTAAGCGGGGCCTCCTACAATGAGCAGTTCTTC	CASSLSGASYNEQFF
once	TRBV6-1	-	TRBJ2-2	TGTGCCAGCACCCGACAGACCAATTACGGGGAGCTGTTTTTT	CASTRQTNYGELFF
-	TRBV28	TRBD1	TRBJ1-5	TGTGCCAGCAGTTACCGACAGGGCGGCGGCAATCAGCCCCAGCATTTT	CASSYRQGGGNQPQHF
-	TRBV30	-	TRBJ2-1	TGTGCCTGGAGGGGCACGATCGTTGAGCAGTTCTTC	CAWRGTIVEQFF
-	TRBV29-1	-	TRBJ2-2	TGCAGCGTGGAAGGATACCTGAACACCGGGGAGCTGTTTTTT	CSVEGYLNTGELFF
-	TRBV7-9	-	TRBJ1-3	TGTGCCAGCAGCAGCGACCGGGAGGGTGTTGGAAACACCATATATTTT	CASSSDREGVGNTIYF
-	TRBV6-2/TRBV6-3	TRBD2	TRBJ2-1	TGTGCCAGCACCTCGGGGGGGGGAGCCCTCTACAATGAGCAGTTCTTC	CASTSGGGALYNEQFF
-	TRBV7-8	-	TRBJ1-4	TGTGCCAGCAGCTCTGTTGGGATAGGGTCAGGGAAGACTAATGAAAAACTGTTTTTT	CASSSVGIGSGKTNEKLFF
-	TRBV5-1	TRBD1	TRBJ2-7	TGCGCCAGCAGCGGTACAGGGGTCAGCTCCTACGAGCAGTACTTC	CASSGTGVSSYEQYF
once	TRBV7-2	-	TRBJ1-2	TGTGCCAGCAGCTTAGCGAATAACCGTGGGGTTGACTATGGCTACACCTTC	CASSLANNRGVDYGYTF
-	TRBV4-2	TRBD2	TRBJ2-3	TGTGCCAGCAGCCAAGTATCCGAAGGGCTAGCGGGGTTTCGAGGTACGCAGTATTTT	CASSQVSEGLAGFRGTQYF
-	TRBV7-2	TRBD2	TRBJ2-1	TGTGCCAGCAGCTTATCACTAGCGGGGAGCGCTATACGCAACAATGAGCAGTTCTTC	CASSLSLAGSAIRNNEQFF
-	TRBV6-6	TRBD1	TRBJ1-6	TGTGCCAGCAGTTTCCAGACAGGGGAATCACCCCTCCACTTT	CASSFQTGESPLHF
few	TRBV7-2	-	TRBJ1-5	TGTGCCAGCAGCCCGAACGGGGGTGATCCCCAGCATTTT	CASSPNGGDPQHF
-	TRBV5-6	TRBD1	TRBJ1-5	TGTGCCAGCAGCTTACAGGGGGCCTCGAGCAATCAGCCCCAGCATTTT	CASSLQGASSNQPQHF
-	TRBV5-1	TRBD2	TRBJ2-6	TGCGCCAGCAGCGTGACTAGCGGGAGTGCCACGGCCAACGTCCTGACTTTC	CASSVTSGSATANVLTF
-	TRBV12-3/TRBV12-4	-	TRBJ1-2	TGTGCCAGCAGTTCCAGATTGGGAGCCGGCTACACCTTC	CASSSRLGAGYTF
-	TRBV4-2	-	TRBJ2-1	TGTGCCAGCAGCCAAGTAGGACTACCAACGGGAACCAGCTCCTACAATGAGCAGTTCTTC	CASSQVGLPTGTSSYNEQFF